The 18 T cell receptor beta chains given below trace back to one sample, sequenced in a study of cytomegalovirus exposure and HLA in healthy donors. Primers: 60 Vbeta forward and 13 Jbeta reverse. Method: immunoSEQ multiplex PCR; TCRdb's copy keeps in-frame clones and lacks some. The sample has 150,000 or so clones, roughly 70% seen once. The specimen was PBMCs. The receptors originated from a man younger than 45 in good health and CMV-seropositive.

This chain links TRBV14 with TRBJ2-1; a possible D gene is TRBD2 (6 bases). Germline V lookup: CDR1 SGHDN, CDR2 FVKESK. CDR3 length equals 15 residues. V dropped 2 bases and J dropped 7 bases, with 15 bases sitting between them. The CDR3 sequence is CASSQLRGRVNEQFF. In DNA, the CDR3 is TGTGCCAGCAGCCAATTGCGGGGAAGGGTGAATGAGCAGTTCTTC.

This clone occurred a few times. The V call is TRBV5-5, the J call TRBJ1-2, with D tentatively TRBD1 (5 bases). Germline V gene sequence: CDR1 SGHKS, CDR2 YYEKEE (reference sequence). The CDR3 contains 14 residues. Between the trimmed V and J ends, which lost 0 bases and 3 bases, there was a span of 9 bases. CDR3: CASSLERDDYGYTF. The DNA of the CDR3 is TGTGCCAGCAGCTTGGAGCGGGACGACTATGGCTACACCTTC.

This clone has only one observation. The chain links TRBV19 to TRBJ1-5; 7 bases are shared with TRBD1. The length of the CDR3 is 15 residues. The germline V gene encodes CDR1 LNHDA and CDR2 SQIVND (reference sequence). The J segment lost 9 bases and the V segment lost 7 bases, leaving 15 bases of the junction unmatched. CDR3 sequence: CASNRGREAFRPQHF. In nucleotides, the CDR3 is TGTGCCAGTAACAGGGGCCGAGAAGCCTTCCGGCCCCAGCATTTT.

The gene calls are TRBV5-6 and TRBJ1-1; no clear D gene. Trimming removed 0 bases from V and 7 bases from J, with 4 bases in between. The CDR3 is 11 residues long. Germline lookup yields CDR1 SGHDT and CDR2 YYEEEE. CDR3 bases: TGTGCCAGCAGCTTGGACAGTGAAGCTTTCTTT. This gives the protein CASSLDSEAFF.

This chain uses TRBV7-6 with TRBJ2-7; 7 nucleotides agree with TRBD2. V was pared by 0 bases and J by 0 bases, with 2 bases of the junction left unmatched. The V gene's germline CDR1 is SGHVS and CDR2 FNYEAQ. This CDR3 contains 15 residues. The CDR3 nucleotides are TGTGCCAGCAGCTTAGCGGGGGGGAACTCCTACGAGCAGTACTTC. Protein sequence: CASSLAGGNSYEQYF.

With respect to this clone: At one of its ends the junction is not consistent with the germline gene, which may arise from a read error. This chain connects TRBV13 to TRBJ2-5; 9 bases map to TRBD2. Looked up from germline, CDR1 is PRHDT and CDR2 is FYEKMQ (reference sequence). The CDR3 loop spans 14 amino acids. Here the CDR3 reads CASSTTLAGRTQYF. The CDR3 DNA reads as TGTGCTAGCAGCACGACGCTAGCGGGAAGAACCCAGTACTTC.

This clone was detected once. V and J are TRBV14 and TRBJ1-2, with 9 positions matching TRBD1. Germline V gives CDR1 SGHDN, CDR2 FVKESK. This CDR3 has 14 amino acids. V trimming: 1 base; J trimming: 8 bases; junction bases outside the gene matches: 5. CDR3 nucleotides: TGTGCCAGCAGCCAAGCCGGGACAGGGATCGGCTACACCTTC. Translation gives CASSQAGTGIGYTF.

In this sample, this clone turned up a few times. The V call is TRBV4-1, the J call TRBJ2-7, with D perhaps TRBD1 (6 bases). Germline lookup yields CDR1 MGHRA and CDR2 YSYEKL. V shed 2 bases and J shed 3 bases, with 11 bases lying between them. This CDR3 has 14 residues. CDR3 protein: CASSQRQVDYEQYF. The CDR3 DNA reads TGCGCCAGCAGCCAACGACAGGTTGACTACGAGCAGTACTTC.

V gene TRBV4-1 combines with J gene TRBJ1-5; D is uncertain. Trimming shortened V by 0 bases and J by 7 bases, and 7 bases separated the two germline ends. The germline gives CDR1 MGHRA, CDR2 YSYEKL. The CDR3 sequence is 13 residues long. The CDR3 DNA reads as TGCGCCAGCAGCCAAGATACTGAGCAGCCCCAGCATTTT. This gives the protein CASSQDTEQPQHF.

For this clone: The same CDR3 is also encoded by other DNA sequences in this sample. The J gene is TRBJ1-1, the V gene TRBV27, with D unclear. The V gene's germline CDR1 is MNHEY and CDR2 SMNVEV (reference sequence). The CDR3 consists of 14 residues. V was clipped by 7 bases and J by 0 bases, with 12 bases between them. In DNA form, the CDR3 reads TGTGCCAGCAATAACGGTGCTATGAACACTGAAGCTTTCTTT. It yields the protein CASNNGAMNTEAFF.

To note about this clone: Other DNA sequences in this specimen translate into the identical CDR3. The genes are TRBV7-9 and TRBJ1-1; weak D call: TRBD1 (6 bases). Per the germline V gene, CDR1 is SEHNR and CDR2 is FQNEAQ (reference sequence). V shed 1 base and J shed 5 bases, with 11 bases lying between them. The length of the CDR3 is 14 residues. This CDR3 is CASSLGGGRTEAFF. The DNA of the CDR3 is TGTGCCAGCAGCTTAGGGGGGGGGCGGACTGAAGCTTTCTTT.

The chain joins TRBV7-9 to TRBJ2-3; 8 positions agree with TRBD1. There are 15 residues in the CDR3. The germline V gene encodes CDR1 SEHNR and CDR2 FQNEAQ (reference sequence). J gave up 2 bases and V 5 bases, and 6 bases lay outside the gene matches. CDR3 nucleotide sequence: TGTGCCAGCAGCCTCCGGGACAGGATCACAGATACGCAGTATTTT. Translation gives CASSLRDRITDTQYF.

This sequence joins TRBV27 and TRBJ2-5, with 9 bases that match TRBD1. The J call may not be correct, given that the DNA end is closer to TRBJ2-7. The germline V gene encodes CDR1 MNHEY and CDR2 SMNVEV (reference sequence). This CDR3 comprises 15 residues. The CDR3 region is CASKGTRTGGHEQYF. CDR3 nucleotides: TGTGCCAGCAAAGGGACTCGAACAGGGGGCCACGAGCAGTACTTC.

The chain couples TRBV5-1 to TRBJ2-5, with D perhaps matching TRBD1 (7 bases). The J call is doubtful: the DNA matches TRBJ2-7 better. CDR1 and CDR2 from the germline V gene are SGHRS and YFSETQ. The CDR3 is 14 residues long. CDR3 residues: CASSLGQDYYEQYF. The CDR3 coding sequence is TGCGCCAGCAGCCTAGGACAGGACTACTACGAGCAGTACTTC.

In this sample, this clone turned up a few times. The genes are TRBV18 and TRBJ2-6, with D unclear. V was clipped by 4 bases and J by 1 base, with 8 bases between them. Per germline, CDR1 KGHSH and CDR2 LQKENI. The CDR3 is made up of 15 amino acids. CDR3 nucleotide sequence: TGTGCCAGCTCACTCACAGAATCTGGGGCCAACGTCCTGACTTTC. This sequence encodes CASSLTESGANVLTF.

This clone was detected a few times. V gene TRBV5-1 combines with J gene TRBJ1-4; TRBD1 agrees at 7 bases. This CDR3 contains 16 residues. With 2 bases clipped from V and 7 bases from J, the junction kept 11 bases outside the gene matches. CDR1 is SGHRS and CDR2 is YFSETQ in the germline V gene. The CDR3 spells CASSFRSVAGGEKLFF. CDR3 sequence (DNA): TGCGCCAGCAGCTTCCGGTCGGTGGCAGGGGGTGAAAAACTGTTTTTT.

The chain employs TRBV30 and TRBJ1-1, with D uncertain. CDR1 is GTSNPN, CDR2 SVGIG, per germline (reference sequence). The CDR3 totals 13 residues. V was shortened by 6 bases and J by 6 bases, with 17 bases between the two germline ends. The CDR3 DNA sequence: TGTGCCTGCAACATGCAGGTGTTGGCTGAAGCTTTCTTT. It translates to CACNMQVLAEAFF.

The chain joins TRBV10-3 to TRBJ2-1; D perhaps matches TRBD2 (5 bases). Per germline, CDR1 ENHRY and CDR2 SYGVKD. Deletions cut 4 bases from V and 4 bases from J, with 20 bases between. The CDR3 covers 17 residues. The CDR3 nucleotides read TGTGCCATCAGTGTCTCGTCCACTAGTGTAATTTACAATGAGCAGTTCTTC. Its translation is CAISVSSTSVIYNEQFF.